This TCR beta chain was captured in a study of T cell responses to AZD1222 COVID-19 vaccine (dated by TCRdb to the early 2020s). A note on the overall study: AZD1222 recipients with second doses at about 4 weeks or about 12 weeks were pooled, because spike-specific TCR depth and breadth did not differ between schedules. Trial participants were enrolled by age into subgroups of 18-55, 56-69 and 70-plus years, and about 150, 27 and 61 TCR-sequenced participants, respectively, were included in these subgroups. A total of about 230 trial participants underwent TCR sequencing, of whom around 200 received two doses of AZD1222 and roughly 25 received two doses of the MenACWY control vaccine. Broad study findings and their caveats: Reportedly, close to half of the unique spike-specific TCRs recognized epitopes lying outside the regions that are mutated in the B.1.351 and B.1.1.7 variants. In the small 56-69-year group, the increase in depth fell short of significance, most likely because of low power. The vaccine-associated CD4 TCRs covered the entire spike protein, and the dominant responses fell in regions 160-218 and 743-854. After two AZD1222 doses, both the breadth and the depth of spike-specific TCRs were significantly higher than at day 0 and than in MenACWY recipients. Because no samples from the day 14 peak response were available, repertoires could be characterized only after the peak T cell response. Participants were mostly white British, with more females than males. The authors suggested clonal diversity may have been underestimated. Conclusions about previously exposed vaccinees are limited, since just 5 or 6 AZD1222 recipients were seropositive for SARS-CoV-2 at baseline.

To note about this clone: No cognate antigen has been identified for it. Per-base qualities were not stored, and no clone one base away is much larger.

The CDR3, from cysteine to phenylalanine, totals 14 residues. The kept DNA is CDR3 alone, 42 bases in frame from the first base. V has 4 bases trimmed and J has 4 bases trimmed; junction bases matching no gene number 3. Sequences LNHDA (CDR1) and SQIVND (CDR2) are obtained from the germline V gene (reference sequence). Read against the paper, the sample's time point label means: baseline before first vaccination. Samples from vaccinated people were obtained from the UK trials COV001 and COV002, which included a single-blind randomized controlled phase 2/3 trial of AZD1222 (ChAdOx1 nCoV-19) in healthy adults. For TCRbeta chain sequencing, PBMC samples were collected from trial participants at day 0 and at day 28 after the second dose. The CDR3 regions of human TCRbeta chains were analyzed by immunosequencing. As for how the authors treated the data: Repertoire TCRs were matched against a reference library of SARS-CoV-2-specific TCRs generated with the MIRA antigen-specificity platform. Breadth was defined as the fraction of unique TCRs that were SARS-CoV-2-associated, and depth was defined as the fraction of total T cells that were SARS-CoV-2-associated. Using the MIRA data, every spike-specific TCR was mapped to the spike region that the TCR reacted to and assigned to either a CD4 or a CD8 class. Log10-transformed breadth and depth values were compared by one-way ANOVA with Sidak's multiple comparisons tests. TCRdb's version of the immuneACCESS table is confined to in-frame rearrangements and falls short of the full clone set. An unresolved V gene accounts for under half of the shortfall where checked; the remainder is of unknown origin. Clone size and the V and J calls come from that table; the DNA yielded D and trimming. The sample data list 120,000 or so clones, and about 89% of these were observed just once. The leading ten clones occupy roughly 1.6% of the sample.

In this chain, TRBV19 is recombined with TRBJ1-2; TRBD1 matches 10 bases in the middle. This TCR was sampled from an adult in good health. Material: peripheral blood, obtained on day 0 of AZD1222 vaccination. The CDR3 has the sequence CASSRRTGGYGYTF. The DNA sequence is given as TGTGCCAGTAGTAGAAGGACAGGGGGCTATGGCTACACCTTC. Full variable domain (CDR3 extended with the reference TRBV19 and TRBJ1-2 proteins): DGGITQSPKYLFRKEGQNVTLSCEQNLNHDAMYWYRQDPGQGLRLIYYSQIVNDFQKGDIAEGYSVSREKKESFPLTVTSAQKNPTAFYLCASSRRTGGYGYTFGSGTRLTVV.